This TCR beta chain was obtained from a study of blood T cell repertoires in COVID-19. Turning to the study itself: Spain, Italy and the United States supplied samples that represented acute and convalescent COVID-19. From T cells, B-cell-depleted T cells, or PBMCs came the material, which was cDNA or gDNA.

The germline V and J ends were trimmed by 3 bases and 4 bases, with 12 bases remaining between them. CDR3 length: 14 amino acids. CDR1 and CDR2 (germline): SGHTA, FQGNSA. Per the original data handling: Reference gene primer amplification gave estimated nucleated cell counts. Libraries were prepared by immunoSEQ multiplex PCR; TCRdb keeps only in-frame clonotypes and omits some of them. Clone size and V and J calls were adopted from that table, with D and trimming inferred from the DNA. The sample comprises about 190,000 clones, about four fifths of which are singletons, and 3% to 3.5% rests with the top ten.

Sequencing was done on a sample of PBMCs or T cells enriched from blood (not recorded which). The chain uses TRBV7-2 and TRBJ1-1, with D maybe TRBD1 (5 bases). The source of this sequence is a woman aged 25-40 years who had been exposed to COVID-19. The CDR3 sequence: CASSLEGTTTEAFF. DNA of the CDR3: TGTGCCAGCAGCTTGGAGGGGACGACCACTGAAGCTTTCTTT.